The 16 T cell receptor beta chains below were found in one sample sequenced in a study of blood T cell repertoires in COVID-19. Produced via immunoSEQ multiplex PCR; TCRdb's table is partial and in-frame only. Of roughly 300,000 clones in the sample, 86% were seen once. Sequencing was carried out using peripheral blood. The source of these receptors is a woman aged 25 to 39 with COVID-19, enrolled during active disease.

This rearrangement joins TRBV6-6 to TRBJ1-1; D gene ambiguous. The CDR3 is 13 amino acids. The V gene's germline CDR1 is MNHNY and CDR2 SVGAGI (reference sequence). Trimming removed 2 bases at V and 8 bases at J, with 12 bases between. The CDR3 DNA reads TGTGCCAGCAGTTACCTTCGGGGTCCCGAAGCTTTCTTT. Translation: CASSYLRGPEAFF.

The chain is built from TRBV5-6 and TRBJ2-7, with a weak D call TRBD1 (5 bases). The CDR3 runs to 15 residues. CDR1 is SGHDT, CDR2 YYEEEE, per germline. V was clipped by 0 bases and J by 0 bases, with 10 bases between them. In nucleotides, the CDR3 is TGTGCCAGCAGCTTGGGACAGCCCTTCTCCTACGAGCAGTACTTC. It translates to CASSLGQPFSYEQYF.

The chain links TRBV7-2 to TRBJ2-3; 8 positions agree with TRBD2. V lost 2 bases and J lost 5; bases outside the gene matches: 9. From germline, CDR1 is SGHTA and CDR2 FQGNSA. The CDR3 has 16 amino acids. The CDR3 protein is CASSLSRRGGRDTQYF. CDR3 bases: TGTGCCAGCAGCTTAAGCCGTCGGGGGGGAAGAGATACGCAGTATTTT.

DNA of the CDR3: TGTGCCAGCAGCGCCCTCGACTCCCAAGAGACCCAGTACTTC. Amino acids: CASSALDSQETQYF. This rearrangement joins TRBV9 to TRBJ2-5; no clear D. Trimming took 3 bases from V and 1 from J, leaving 10 bases between them. The CDR3 has 14 amino acids. Germline V lookup: CDR1 SGDLS, CDR2 YYNGEE.

V is TRBV12-3 or TRBV12-4 and J is TRBJ1-1; D gene ambiguous. This CDR3 has 13 residues. With 3 bases removed from V and 1 base from J, the gap between germline ends came to 6 bases. The CDR3 protein is CASSFRRNTEAFF. The CDR3 DNA reads TGTGCCAGCAGTTTTAGGAGGAACACTGAAGCTTTCTTT.

The chain is built from TRBV6-5 and TRBJ2-5; 11 positions match TRBD2. V gave up 10 bases and J gave up 6 bases; unmatched junction bases: 10. Germline CDR1 and CDR2: MNHEY and SVGAGI. The length of the CDR3 is 14 residues. The CDR3, as DNA: TGTGCCACCCTTAGCGGGGGGGCCGGGAAGACCCAGTACTTC. Translated: CATLSGGAGKTQYF.

The V and J genes are TRBV3-1 (or the pseudogene TRBV3-2) and TRBJ1-2; no clear D gene. Germline V gene lookup returns CDR1 LGHDT and CDR2 YNNKEL (reference sequence). This CDR3 contains 13 residues. Between the trimmed V and J ends, which lost 1 base and 4 bases, there was a span of 7 bases. DNA for the CDR3: TGTGCCAGCAGCCAAGGTCCCCTCTATGGCTACACCTTC. Its translation: CASSQGPLYGYTF.

This rearrangement joins TRBV18 to TRBJ1-2; 7 bases agree with TRBD1. This CDR3 is 13 amino acids long. V was pared by 2 bases and J by 4 bases, with 1 base of the junction left unmatched. In germline, CDR1 is KGHSH, CDR2 LQKENI. The CDR3 DNA reads TGTGCCAGCTCACCAGACAGGGTCTATGGCTACACCTTC. This sequence encodes CASSPDRVYGYTF.

This clone was counted a single time. The chain employs TRBV14 and TRBJ1-2; 7 bases are a match to TRBD1. The CDR3 consists of 14 residues. CDR1 is SGHDN, CDR2 FVKESK, per germline. V was clipped by 4 bases and J by 4 bases; unmatched bases: 6. CDR3 protein: CASSPNRDSYGYTF. The DNA for the CDR3 is TGTGCCAGCAGCCCCAATCGGGACAGCTATGGCTACACCTTC.

The CDR3 reads CASRQTNSNQPQHF. Written as DNA, the CDR3 is TGTGCCAGCCGACAGACAAATAGCAATCAGCCCCAGCATTTT. This chain links TRBV6-5 with TRBJ1-5, with D perhaps matching TRBD1 (5 bases). The CDR3 covers 14 residues. Looked up from germline, CDR1 is MNHEY and CDR2 is SVGAGI. Trimming removed 8 bases from V and 0 bases from J, with 11 bases in between.

The chain joins TRBV29-1 to TRBJ2-1; maybe TRBD2 (5 bases). This CDR3 is built from 13 residues. Germline-derived CDR1 and CDR2 are SQVTM and ANQGSEA. V was shortened by 6 bases and J by 7 bases, with 16 bases between the two germline ends. The CDR3 region has the DNA TGCAGCGTAGACATTCGAGGGATTAATGAGCAGTTCTTC. This encodes CSVDIRGINEQFF.

V gene TRBV19 combines with J gene TRBJ1-4; possibly TRBD1 for D (6 bases). The CDR3 totals 14 residues. CDR1 is LNHDA and CDR2 is SQIVND in the germline V gene (reference sequence). Trimming took off 9 bases at V and 5 bases at J, with 16 bases between the two ends. The CDR3 reads CASTIGGTNEKLFF. CDR3 in DNA: TGTGCCAGCACGATAGGGGGTACAAATGAAAAACTGTTTTTT.

V gene TRBV7-9 combines with J gene TRBJ2-3, with 7 bases fitting TRBD1. This CDR3 spans 15 amino acids. The J segment lost 0 bases and the V segment lost 5 bases, leaving 5 bases of the junction unmatched. Looked up from germline, CDR1 is SEHNR and CDR2 is FQNEAQ (reference sequence). The CDR3 reads CASSQRQGSTDTQYF. Written as DNA, the CDR3 is TGTGCCAGCAGCCAGAGACAGGGTAGCACAGATACGCAGTATTTT.

The chain employs TRBV11-3 and TRBJ1-6; the D gene is possibly TRBD1 (6 bases). The CDR3 totals 13 residues. Germline V gene lookup returns CDR1 SGHNT and CDR2 YENEEA. Trimming shortened V by 8 bases and J by 9 bases, and 14 bases separated the two germline ends. CDR3 in amino acids: CASSPGDGSPLHF. The CDR3 DNA reads as TGTGCCAGCTCCCCAGGGGACGGTTCACCCCTCCACTTT.

The chain combines TRBV13 with TRBJ2-7, with 8 bases aligning to TRBD1. Germline assignment: CDR1 PRHDT and CDR2 FYEKMQ (reference sequence). Trimming took 0 bases from V and 0 from J; bases not matched to a gene: 7. This CDR3 spans 17 amino acids. The CDR3 loop reads CASSLGSYRGSSYEQYF. CDR3 nucleotides: TGTGCCAGCAGCTTAGGCTCGTACAGGGGGAGCTCCTACGAGCAGTACTTC. Full variable domain (missing parts from reference TRBV13 and TRBJ2-7): AAGVIQSPRHLIKEKRETATLKCYPIPRHDTVYWYQQGPGQDPQFLISFYEKMQSDKGSIPDRFSAQQFSDYHSELNMSSLELGDSALYFCASSLGSYRGSSYEQYFGPGTRLTVT.

The chain combines TRBV11-2 with TRBJ2-2; D is perhaps TRBD2 (6 bases). This CDR3 region has 14 residues. Trimming shortened V by 5 bases and J by 5 bases, and 12 bases separated the two germline ends. Germline V CDR1 and CDR2: SGHAT, FQNNGV. The CDR3 nucleotides are TGTGCCAGCAGCCCCAGACTAGTTACCGGGGAGCTGTTTTTT. It is translated as CASSPRLVTGELFF.